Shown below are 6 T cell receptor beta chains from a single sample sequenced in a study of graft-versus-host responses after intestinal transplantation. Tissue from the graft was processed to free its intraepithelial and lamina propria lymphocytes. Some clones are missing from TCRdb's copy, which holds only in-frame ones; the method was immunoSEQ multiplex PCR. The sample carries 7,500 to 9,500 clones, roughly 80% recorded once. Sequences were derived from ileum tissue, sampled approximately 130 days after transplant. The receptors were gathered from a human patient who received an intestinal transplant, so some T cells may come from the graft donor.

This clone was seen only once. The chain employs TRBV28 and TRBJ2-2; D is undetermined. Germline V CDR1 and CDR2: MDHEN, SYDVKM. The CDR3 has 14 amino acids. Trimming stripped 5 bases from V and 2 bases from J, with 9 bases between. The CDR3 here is CASSAAENTGELFF. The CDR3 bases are TGTGCCAGCAGTGCAGCAGAAAACACCGGGGAGCTGTTTTTT. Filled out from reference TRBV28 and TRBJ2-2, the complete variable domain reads DVKVTQSSRYLVKRTGEKVFLECVQDMDHENMFWYRQDPGLGLRLIYFSYDVKMKEKGDIPEGYSVSREKKERFSLILESASTNQTSMYLCASSAAENTGELFFGEGSRLTVL.

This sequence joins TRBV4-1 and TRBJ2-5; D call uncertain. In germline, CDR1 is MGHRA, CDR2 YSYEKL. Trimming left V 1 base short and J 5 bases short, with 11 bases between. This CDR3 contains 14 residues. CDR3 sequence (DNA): TGCGCCAGCAGCCAAGGAAGCGACCCTGAGACCCAGTACTTC. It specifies CASSQGSDPETQYF.

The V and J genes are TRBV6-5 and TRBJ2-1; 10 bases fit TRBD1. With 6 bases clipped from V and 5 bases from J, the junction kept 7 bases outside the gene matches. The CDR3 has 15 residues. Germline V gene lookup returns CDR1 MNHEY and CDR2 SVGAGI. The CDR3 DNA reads TGTGCCAGCAGCTTTGACAGGGGGCTAGACAATGAGCAGTTCTTC. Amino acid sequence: CASSFDRGLDNEQFF.

The CDR3 bases are TGTGCCTGGAGTCTAATCCAAGGGGGTTCACCCCTCCACTTT. Protein: CAWSLIQGGSPLHF. The V gene is TRBV30, the J gene TRBJ1-6, with a weak D call TRBD1 (6 bases). Deletions cut 2 bases from V and 9 bases from J, with 14 bases between. In germline, CDR1 is GTSNPN, CDR2 SVGIG (reference sequence). This CDR3 is built from 14 residues.

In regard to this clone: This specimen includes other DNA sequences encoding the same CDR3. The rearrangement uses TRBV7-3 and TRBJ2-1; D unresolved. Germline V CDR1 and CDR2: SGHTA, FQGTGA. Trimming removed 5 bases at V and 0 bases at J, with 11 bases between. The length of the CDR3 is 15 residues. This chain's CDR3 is CASSLEPSSYNEQFF. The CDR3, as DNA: TGTGCCAGCAGCCTAGAACCTAGCTCCTACAATGAGCAGTTCTTC.

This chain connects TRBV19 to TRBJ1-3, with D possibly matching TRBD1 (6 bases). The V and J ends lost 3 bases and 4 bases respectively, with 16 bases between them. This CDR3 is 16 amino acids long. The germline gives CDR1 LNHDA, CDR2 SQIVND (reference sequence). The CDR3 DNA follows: TGTGCCAGTAGTATCCAAGCCGGGACAATAGGAAACACCATATATTTT. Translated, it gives CASSIQAGTIGNTIYF.